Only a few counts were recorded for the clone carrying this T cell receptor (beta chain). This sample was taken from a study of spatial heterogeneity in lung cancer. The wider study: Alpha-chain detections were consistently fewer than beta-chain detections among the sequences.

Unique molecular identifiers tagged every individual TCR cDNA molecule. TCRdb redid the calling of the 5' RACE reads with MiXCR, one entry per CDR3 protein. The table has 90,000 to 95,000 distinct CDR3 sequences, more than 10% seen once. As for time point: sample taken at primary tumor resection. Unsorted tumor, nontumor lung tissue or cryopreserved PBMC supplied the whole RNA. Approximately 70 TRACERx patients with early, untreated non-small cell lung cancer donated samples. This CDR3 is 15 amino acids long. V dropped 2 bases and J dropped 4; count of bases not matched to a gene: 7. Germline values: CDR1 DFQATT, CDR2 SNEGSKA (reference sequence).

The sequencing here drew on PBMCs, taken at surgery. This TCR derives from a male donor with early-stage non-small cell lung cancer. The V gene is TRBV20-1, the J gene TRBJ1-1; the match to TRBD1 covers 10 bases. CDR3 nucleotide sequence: TGCAGTGCTAGATCCGGGACAGGGGCGATCACTGAAGCTTTCTTT. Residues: CSARSGTGAITEAFF.